Shown below are 29 T cell receptor beta chains from a single sample sequenced in a study of shared clonotypes between healthy human individuals. CD45RO negativity and positive selection for CCR7 defined naive CD8 cells, a population that excluded terminally differentiated effector memory CD45RA+ cells. The protocol was immunoSEQ multiplex PCR, while the TCRdb copy is restricted to in-frame clones and leaves out a portion. Here the sample spans about 2.1 million clones, about 93% being singletons. The sequenced material came from naive CD8+ T cells from PBMCs. These receptors were taken from a man younger than 35 in good health. Some clones in this sample may be carry-over from other donors' samples.

The chain is built from TRBV7-2 and TRBJ2-7, with TRBD1 identical over 11 bases. Germline V gene lookup returns CDR1 SGHTA and CDR2 FQGNSA. The CDR3 spans 14 residues. The V segment lost 5 bases and the J segment 4 bases; nucleotides outside the gene matches: 4. CDR3: CASSPGQGVYEQYF. The CDR3 DNA is TGTGCCAGCAGCCCGGGACAGGGGGTTTACGAGCAGTACTTC.

The V and J genes are TRBV4-1 and TRBJ1-1; D uncertain. The germline V gene has CDR1 MGHRA and CDR2 YSYEKL. The V end was cut by 1 base, the J end by 4 bases, with 7 bases between. The CDR3 is 13 amino acids. The CDR3 bases are TGCGCCAGCAGCCAAGCTATGGGCACTGAAGCTTTCTTT. Translated, it gives CASSQAMGTEAFF.

This chain joins TRBV6-6 and TRBJ2-5, with TRBD1 matching 11 bases. Germline CDR1 is MNHNY and CDR2 is SVGAGI (reference sequence). The CDR3 sequence is 15 residues long. J was trimmed by 5 bases and V by 5 bases; bases with no gene match: 7. The CDR3 region has the DNA TGTGCCAGCAGTACGGACAGGGGGCGGTGGGAGACCCAGTACTTC. This gives the protein CASSTDRGRWETQYF.

This chain uses TRBV27 with TRBJ1-5; D perhaps matches TRBD1 (6 bases). CDR1 MNHEY and CDR2 SMNVEV come from the germline V gene (reference sequence). The CDR3 extends over 16 amino acids. V lost 5 bases, J lost 4 bases, and 18 bases lay in between. CDR3 residues: CASSPSGHTENQPQHF. The CDR3, as DNA: TGTGCCAGCAGTCCATCGGGACACACAGAAAATCAGCCCCAGCATTTT.

This clone was seen once. J is TRBJ2-1 and V is TRBV11-1; 9 positions match TRBD2. The CDR3 spans 16 residues. Germline CDR1 and CDR2: SGHAT and FQDESV (reference sequence). J lost 6 bases, V lost 4 bases, and 10 bases had no gene match. The CDR3 DNA follows: TGTGCCAGCAGCTCCCGTGCTAGCGGGATTGGCAATGAGCAGTTCTTC. Encoded protein: CASSSRASGIGNEQFF. The full variable domain, completed using reference TRBV11-1 and TRBJ2-1, is EAEVAQSPRYKITEKSQAVAFWCDPISGHATLYWYRQILGQGPELLVQFQDESVVDDSQLPKDRFSAERLKGVDSTLKIQPAELGDSAMYLCASSSRASGIGNEQFFGPGTRLTVL.

The chain recombines TRBV30 with TRBJ1-2; perhaps TRBD1 as D (5 bases). V lost 4 bases to trimming and J lost 3 bases, with 6 bases between them. The CDR3 totals 11 residues. Germline V gene data show CDR1 as GTSNPN and CDR2 as SVGIG (reference sequence). CDR3 region: CAWTGHYGYTF. The CDR3 DNA follows: TGTGCCTGGACAGGGCACTATGGCTACACCTTC.

The V call is TRBV19, the J call TRBJ1-6, with 9 bases aligning to TRBD1. The germline V gene encodes CDR1 LNHDA and CDR2 SQIVND (reference sequence). CDR3 length: 16 amino acids. V was clipped by 5 bases and J by 4 bases; unmatched bases: 6. DNA for the CDR3: TGTGCCAGTAGTCCCGGGACAGGGCTTTATAATTCACCCCTCCACTTT. It encodes CASSPGTGLYNSPLHF.

The V call is TRBV5-1, the J call TRBJ2-7, with 7 positions matching TRBD1. The CDR3 is 13 residues long. CDR1 and CDR2 (germline): SGHRS, YFSETQ. Trimming removed 2 bases from V and 7 bases from J; junction bases left unmatched: 6. In DNA, the CDR3 is TGCGCCAGCAGCTTCGACAGGGTGGGGGAGCAGTACTTC. It encodes CASSFDRVGEQYF.

CDR3 region: CASSFKRDFNEQFF. The CDR3 coding sequence is TGTGCCAGCAGTTTTAAGCGGGATTTTAATGAGCAGTTCTTC. V gene TRBV28 combines with J gene TRBJ2-1; 7 bases map to TRBD2. Trimming cost V 3 bases and J 7 bases; bases outside gene matches: 6. The CDR3 spans 14 residues. From germline, CDR1 is MDHEN and CDR2 SYDVKM.

This clone has a handful of counts. J is TRBJ1-1 and V is TRBV30; D is unresolved. Deletions cut 2 bases from V and 4 bases from J, with 11 bases between. The CDR3 contains 13 residues. CDR1 and CDR2 from the germline V gene are GTSNPN and SVGIG (reference sequence). The CDR3 is CAWSYEGGTEAFF. The CDR3, as DNA: TGTGCCTGGAGTTACGAGGGAGGCACTGAAGCTTTCTTT.

This clone was detected only once. CDR3 region: CAWSHPGTGTYEQYF. CDR3 DNA: TGTGCCTGGAGCCATCCAGGGACAGGCACCTACGAGCAGTACTTC. The rearrangement links TRBV30 to TRBJ2-7; 8 nucleotides align to TRBD1. Trimming at V came to 3 bases and at J to 2 bases, leaving 9 bases not matched to a gene. Germline loops: CDR1 GTSNPN, CDR2 SVGIG (reference sequence). This CDR3 spans 15 amino acids. The full variable domain, rest sourced from reference TRBV30 and TRBJ2-7, is SQTIHQWPATLVQPVGSPLSLECTVEGTSNPNLYWYRQAAGRGLQLLFYSVGIGQISSEVPQNLSASRPQDRQFILSSKKLLLSDSGFYLCAWSHPGTGTYEQYFGPGTRLTVT.

The CDR3, as DNA: TGTGCCAGCAGCGAAGGACTCCTCAAATCTCAAGAGACCCAGTACTTC. This encodes CASSEGLLKSQETQYF. The rearrangement uses TRBV9 and TRBJ2-5; maybe TRBD2 (5 bases). Germline V gene data show CDR1 as SGDLS and CDR2 as YYNGEE. Trimming took off 3 bases at V and 2 bases at J, with 17 bases between the two ends. The CDR3 runs to 16 residues.

This clone was detected a few times. This chain uses TRBV19 with TRBJ1-1, with TRBD1 matching 7 bases. The CDR3 has 12 amino acids. The trim removed 8 bases at V and 0 bases at J, leaving 0 bases unmatched. In germline, CDR1 is LNHDA, CDR2 SQIVND (reference sequence). The CDR3 loop reads CASGQVNTEAFF. For the CDR3, the DNA is TGTGCCAGTGGACAGGTGAACACTGAAGCTTTCTTT.

The chain couples TRBV25-1 to TRBJ1-5; D gene unclear. Germline CDR1 and CDR2: MGHDK and SYGVNS. The CDR3 runs 14 residues. V lost 5 bases to trimming and J lost 3 bases, with 11 bases between them. The CDR3 DNA is TGTGCCAGCAGTAGCCGGGGATACAATCAGCCCCAGCATTTT. Its translation is CASSSRGYNQPQHF.

This clone was counted once. The chain uses TRBV27 and TRBJ2-3; TRBD1 is a possible D gene (6 bases). CDR3 size: 16 residues. The V end was cut by 5 bases, the J end by 2 bases, with 17 bases between. Germline-derived CDR1 and CDR2 are MNHEY and SMNVEV (reference sequence). The CDR3 loop is CASSTIMGHNTDTQYF. As DNA, the CDR3 is TGTGCCAGCAGTACGATTATGGGACATAACACAGATACGCAGTATTTT.

This rearrangement joins TRBV27 to TRBJ2-1; a weak D match, TRBD2 (6 bases). The CDR3 is 18 residues long. CDR1 is MNHEY and CDR2 is SMNVEV in the germline V gene (reference sequence). V was cut by 3 bases and J by 4 bases, with 22 bases left in between. The CDR3: CASSLRTLLGSEYNEQFF. DNA of the CDR3: TGTGCCAGCAGTTTGCGGACGCTTCTCGGGAGCGAGTACAATGAGCAGTTCTTC.

This rearrangement joins TRBV6-6 to TRBJ2-7, with D perhaps TRBD1 (5 bases). V shed 6 bases and J shed 4 bases, with 10 bases lying between them. The CDR3 sequence is 12 residues long. The germline CDR1 and CDR2 sequences are MNHNY and SVGAGI (reference sequence). The CDR3 DNA follows: TGTGCCAGCAGCCCAGGGTTTTACGAGCAGTACTTC. Translated, it gives CASSPGFYEQYF.

The V gene is TRBV28, the J gene TRBJ2-1; 10 nucleotides align to TRBD2. The CDR3 has 16 residues. Germline loops: CDR1 MDHEN, CDR2 SYDVKM. The trim removed 6 bases at V and 10 bases at J, leaving 15 bases unmatched. In nucleotides, the CDR3 is TGTGCCAGCAGCCGCCGAGCGGGAGGGCAGAACCTAGAGCAGTTCTTC. Protein: CASSRRAGGQNLEQFF.

DNA for the CDR3: TGCGCCAGCAGCTTGAGGGCAGGGGAGGAGACAGATACGCAGTATTTT. Translating it yields CASSLRAGEETDTQYF. The chain recombines TRBV5-1 with TRBJ2-3, with D perhaps assigned TRBD1 or TRBD2 (6 bases each). Trimming took off 1 base at V and 3 bases at J, with 15 bases between the two ends. The CDR3 loop spans 16 amino acids. Germline lookup yields CDR1 SGHRS and CDR2 YFSETQ. Full variable domain (outside the CDR3, taken from reference TRBV5-1 and TRBJ2-3): KAGVTQTPRYLIKTRGQQVTLSCSPISGHRSVSWYQQTPGQGLQFLFEYFSETQRNKGNFPGRFSGRQFSNSRSEMNVSTLELGDSALYLCASSLRAGEETDTQYFGPGTRLTVL.

This clone appeared once. The chain combines TRBV19 with TRBJ2-1; the D is unclear. Per germline, CDR1 LNHDA and CDR2 SQIVND (reference sequence). The CDR3 length is 14 residues. V gave up 4 bases and J gave up 8 bases, with 15 bases separating them. CDR3 in DNA: TGTGCCAGTAGTAAGGCGCTTGAAGTGTATGAGCAGTTCTTC. Protein product: CASSKALEVYEQFF.

V usage is TRBV7-9 and J usage is TRBJ2-3; 9 bases match TRBD2. Trimming cost V 4 bases and J 6 bases; bases outside gene matches: 5. The CDR3 runs to 14 residues. Germline values: CDR1 SEHNR, CDR2 FQNEAQ (reference sequence). CDR3 nucleotides: TGTGCCAGCAGCTCGGGACTAGCAGCGGATACGCAGTATTTT. Amino acid sequence: CASSSGLAADTQYF.

CDR3 coding DNA: TGTGCCAGTAGTACTCTAGCGGGAGTGGGGAACACCGGGGAGCTGTTTTTT. Translation gives CASSTLAGVGNTGELFF. V gene TRBV19 combines with J gene TRBJ2-2; TRBD2 matches at 10 bases. Unmatched junction bases numbered 6, after V lost 4 bases and J lost 1 base. CDR3 length equals 17 residues. The germline gives CDR1 LNHDA, CDR2 SQIVND (reference sequence).

The chain combines TRBV14 with TRBJ2-1; 9 positions match TRBD2. Trimming cost V 4 bases and J 4 bases; bases outside gene matches: 8. Germline V lookup: CDR1 SGHDN, CDR2 FVKESK. The CDR3 sequence is 16 residues long. The CDR3 protein is CASSPWREGMYNEQFF. The DNA of the CDR3 is TGTGCCAGCAGCCCTTGGCGGGAGGGCATGTACAATGAGCAGTTCTTC.

This chain uses TRBV19 with TRBJ1-1; TRBD1 aligns across 7 bases. The V segment lost 9 bases and the J segment 10 bases; nucleotides outside the gene matches: 14. CDR3 length: 13 residues. Germline-derived CDR1 and CDR2 are LNHDA and SQIVND (reference sequence). CDR3 sequence reads: CARSPTGAGRAFF. CDR3 in DNA: TGTGCCAGATCTCCTACAGGGGCTGGGAGAGCTTTCTTT.

The genes are TRBV7-2 and TRBJ2-1; TRBD2 agrees at 12 bases. The CDR3 has 17 amino acids. Per germline, CDR1 SGHTA and CDR2 FQGNSA. The J segment lost 4 bases and the V segment lost 2 bases, leaving 6 bases of the junction unmatched. CDR3 DNA: TGTGCCAGCAGCTTAACCCGGGGACTAGCGGGTTACAATGAGCAGTTCTTC. It encodes CASSLTRGLAGYNEQFF.

The V call is TRBV11-2, the J call TRBJ2-5; 11 bases map to TRBD2. Germline trimming cut 5 bases from V and 5 bases from J; bases unmatched to any gene: 7. Per the germline V gene, CDR1 is SGHAT and CDR2 is FQNNGV. The CDR3 has 15 amino acids. CDR3 in DNA: TGTGCCAGCAGCGGCGCCGGGACTAGCGGCGAGACCCAGTACTTC. The encoded protein is CASSGAGTSGETQYF.

On this clone: Other DNA variants within this sample encode the same CDR3. The gene calls are TRBV27 and TRBJ1-1; tentative D call: TRBD1 (5 bases). The CDR3 is 14 residues long. V lost 2 bases and J 1 base, leaving 8 bases between the germline ends. In germline, CDR1 is MNHEY, CDR2 SMNVEV (reference sequence). In nucleotides, the CDR3 is TGTGCCAGCAGTTTAAGGGGCTCGAACACTGAAGCTTTCTTT. It is translated as CASSLRGSNTEAFF.

The gene calls are TRBV27 and TRBJ1-5; D is possibly TRBD1 (5 bases). V was shortened by 2 bases and J by 8 bases, with 10 bases between the two germline ends. The length of the CDR3 is 13 residues. CDR1 and CDR2 (germline): MNHEY, SMNVEV (reference sequence). In nucleotides, the CDR3 is TGTGCCAGCAGTTTAGGGCTGGGGGAGCCCCAGCATTTT. It encodes CASSLGLGEPQHF.

Details on this clone: The same CDR3 arises from other DNA sequences in this sample as well. The CDR3 reads CASSVGGGGNQPQHF. The DNA for the CDR3 is TGTGCCAGCAGCGTCGGTGGGGGCGGCAATCAGCCCCAGCATTTT. The V gene is TRBV9, the J gene TRBJ1-5; possible D gene TRBD1, 6 bases. Germline V CDR1 and CDR2: SGDLS, YYNGEE. The germline V and J ends were trimmed by 2 bases and 2 bases, with 11 bases remaining between them. There are 15 residues in the CDR3.